This is a list of T cell receptor beta chains from one sample in a study of T cell responses to AZD1222 COVID-19 vaccine. Assay: immunoSEQ multiplex PCR; the TCRdb copy retains only in-frame clones and omits some. The sample records about 130,000 clones, 90% to 95% being singletons. Here the sequenced sample was peripheral blood, taken 28 days after the second AZD1222 dose. Receptors originate from an adult who received the AZD1222 COVID-19 vaccine. Each CDR3 is given with its conserved first and last residue. D genes are given only for firm matches. Size is omitted from some rows. Given values are once, few, many or a class for expanded clones.

>.|14|TRBV7-8|.|TRBJ1-2
CASSPGVGSYGYTF
TGTGCCAGCAGCCCGGGGGTGGGGAGCTATGGCTACACCTTC
>TRBD1|14|TRBV5-8|.|TRBJ2-7
CASSQDRDLYEQYF
TGTGCCAGCAGCCAAGACAGGGACCTATACGAGCAGTACTTC
>.|14|TRBV4-3|.|TRBJ1-2
CASSQEVANYGYTF
TGCGCCAGCAGCCAAGAGGTTGCTAACTATGGCTACACCTTC
>.|16|TRBV7-9|.|TRBJ2-5
CASSWGVTTGGETQYF
TGTGCCAGCAGCTGGGGGGTCACCACCGGGGGAGAGACCCAGTACTTC
>TRBD1|17|TRBV10-3|.|TRBJ2-1
CAISESVWTGVSNEQFF
TGTGCCATCAGTGAGTCCGTCTGGACAGGGGTGAGCAATGAGCAGTTCTTC
>.|16|TRBV19|.|TRBJ1-1
CASSIRLRTFTSEAFF
TGTGCCAGTAGTATAAGACTCCGAACCTTTACCTCTGAAGCTTTCTTT
>.|13|TRBV19|.|TRBJ1-1
CASTGWINTEAFF
TGTGCCAGTACGGGCTGGATCAACACTGAAGCTTTCTTT
>.|14|TRBV27|.|TRBJ1-1
CASSQTGTQSEAFF
TGTGCCAGCAGCCAAACCGGGACACAGAGTGAAGCTTTCTTT
>.|15|TRBV28|.|TRBJ1-5
CASKDPSSWAQPQHF
TGTGCCAGCAAAGATCCCAGTAGTTGGGCTCAGCCCCAGCATTTT
>.|14|TRBV7-2|.|TRBJ2-7
CASSLVGVAYEQYF
TGTGCCAGCAGCTTAGTCGGGGTCGCTTACGAGCAGTACTTC
>.|13|TRBV12-3/TRBV12-4|.|TRBJ1-1
CASSPGWRTEAFF
TGTGCCAGCAGTCCAGGGTGGCGCACTGAAGCTTTCTTT
>.|15|TRBV9|.|TRBJ1-1
CASSVAPGLNTEAFF
TGTGCCAGCAGCGTAGCGCCAGGGCTGAACACTGAAGCTTTCTTT
>.|15|TRBV4-1|.|TRBJ1-1
CASSQPTKADTEAFF
TGCGCCAGCAGCCAACCGACTAAGGCGGACACTGAAGCTTTCTTT
>TRBD2|16|TRBV18|.|TRBJ2-2
CASSPREGSIGGELFF
TGTGCCAGCTCACCACGGGAGGGATCCATCGGCGGGGAGCTGTTTTTT
>TRBD2|17|TRBV11-3|.|TRBJ2-5
CASSYTTSGGAGETQYF
TGTGCCAGCAGCTACACGACTAGCGGGGGGGCTGGGGAGACCCAGTACTTC
>.|14|TRBV2|.|TRBJ1-3
CASNNPLVGNTIYF
TGTGCCAGCAATAACCCCCTCGTTGGAAACACCATATATTTT
>.|15|TRBV4-1|.|TRBJ2-7
CASSQPIQGKYEQYF
TGCGCCAGCAGCCAACCGATTCAGGGAAAGTACGAGCAGTACTTC
>.|13|TRBV7-3|.|TRBJ2-7
CASSFTGSGEQYF
TGTGCCAGCAGCTTCACCGGGTCGGGGGAGCAGTACTTC
>TRBD2|15|TRBV29-1|.|TRBJ2-1
CSVGLAEKRSNEQFF
TGCAGCGTTGGACTAGCGGAAAAGCGGAGCAATGAGCAGTTCTTC
>.|11|TRBV20-1|.|TRBJ1-2
CSAVGQSGYTF
TGCAGTGCCGTCGGACAGTCCGGCTACACCTTC
>.|15|TRBV6-1|.|TRBJ1-2
CASSSQRIGDYGYTF
TGTGCCAGCAGTTCCCAGAGAATCGGGGACTATGGCTACACCTTC
>TRBD1|15|TRBV6-5|.|TRBJ2-7
CASSYGTGWTYEQYF
TGTGCCAGCAGTTACGGGACAGGATGGACCTACGAGCAGTACTTC
>TRBD2|16|TRBV28|.|TRBJ2-3
CASSFLAGGTGDTQYF
TGTGCCAGCAGTTTCTTAGCGGGGGGGACCGGAGATACGCAGTATTTT
>.|16|TRBV7-3|.|TRBJ1-1
CASSPAGGGSWTEAFF
TGTGCCAGCAGCCCTGCCGGTGGAGGGTCGTGGACTGAAGCTTTCTTT
>.|13|TRBV6-5|.|TRBJ1-2
CAIRRLDSYGYTF
TGTGCCATCAGACGGCTAGACAGCTATGGCTACACCTTC
>.|14|TRBV6-5|.|TRBJ2-3
CASSYSGRTDTQYF
TGTGCCAGCAGTTACTCGGGGAGGACAGATACGCAGTATTTT
>.|14|TRBV19|.|TRBJ1-3
CASSLTWAGNTIYF
TGTGCCAGTAGTCTTACTTGGGCCGGAAACACCATATATTTT
>TRBD1|13|TRBV6-1|few|TRBJ1-5
CASSETGDQPQHF
TGTGCCAGCAGTGAAACAGGGGATCAGCCCCAGCATTTT
>.|16|TRBV4-1|.|TRBJ1-2
CASSQRSPSANYGYTF
TGCGCCAGCAGCCAAAGGTCCCCCTCAGCTAACTATGGCTACACCTTC
>.|16|TRBV3-1/TRBV3-2|.|TRBJ1-3
CASSQAPGDSGNTIYF
TGTGCCAGCAGCCAAGCGCCAGGAGACTCTGGAAACACCATATATTTT
>TRBD2|18|TRBV4-3|.|TRBJ2-3
CASSQGLAGRHHPDTQYF
TGCGCCAGCAGCCAGGGACTAGCGGGGCGGCACCACCCGGATACGCAGTATTTT
>.|13|TRBV6-6|.|TRBJ2-7
CASSRDNSYEQYF
TGTGCCAGCAGTAGGGACAACTCCTACGAGCAGTACTTC
>TRBD2|19|TRBV9|.|TRBJ2-6
CASSPGLAVPFSGANVLTF
TGTGCCAGCAGCCCTGGACTAGCGGTACCGTTCTCTGGGGCCAACGTCCTGACTTTC
>.|15|TRBV16|.|TRBJ2-7
CASSQSGLRTYEQYF
TGTGCCAGCAGCCAATCGGGGCTTAGGACCTACGAGCAGTACTTC
>.|13|TRBV7-9|.|TRBJ1-1
CASSLGSSTEAFF
TGTGCCAGCAGCTTGGGGAGTTCAACTGAAGCTTTCTTT
>TRBD1|15|TRBV7-9|.|TRBJ2-2
CASSQTGGLTGELFF
TGTGCCAGCAGCCAAACAGGGGGCCTCACCGGGGAGCTGTTTTTT
>.|12|TRBV12-3/TRBV12-4|.|TRBJ1-1
CASSDRGTEAFF
TGTGCCAGCAGCGACCGGGGCACTGAAGCTTTCTTT
>TRBD1|15|TRBV5-1|.|TRBJ1-1
CASSLEGARGTEAFF
TGCGCCAGCAGTTTAGAGGGGGCTAGGGGTACTGAAGCTTTCTTT
>.|12|TRBV7-2|.|TRBJ2-5
CASSLYQETQYF
TGTGCCAGCAGCCTATACCAAGAGACCCAGTACTTC
>.|12|TRBV24-1|once|TRBJ1-2
CATSDAGYGYTF
TGTGCCACCAGTGATGCCGGGTATGGCTACACCTTC
>.|11|TRBV20-1|.|TRBJ1-2
CSAKEGNGYTF
TGCAGTGCAAAGGAGGGGAATGGCTACACCTTC
>.|11|TRBV20-1|.|TRBJ2-1
CSAAKHHEQFF
TGCAGTGCTGCTAAGCATCATGAGCAGTTCTTC
>.|17|TRBV14|.|TRBJ1-5
CASRGTGDHYSNQPQHF
TGTGCCAGCAGGGGTACCGGGGACCACTATAGCAATCAGCCCCAGCATTTT
>.|15|TRBV13|.|TRBJ2-7
CASSLSDTETYEQYF
TGTGCCAGCAGCTTATCAGACACGGAAACCTACGAGCAGTACTTC
>TRBD2|13|TRBV6-6|.|TRBJ2-7
CASSTGTRNEQYF
TGTGCCAGCAGCACCGGGACTAGGAACGAGCAGTACTTC
>.|18|TRBV4-1|.|TRBJ2-1
CASSQDFDRLSSYNEQFF
TGCGCCAGCAGCCAAGATTTCGACAGGCTCAGCTCCTACAATGAGCAGTTCTTC
>.|16|TRBV3-1/TRBV3-2|.|TRBJ1-4
CASSQVTGSPNEKLFF
TGTGCCAGCAGCCAAGTTACGGGCTCTCCTAATGAAAAACTGTTTTTT
>.|12|TRBV28|.|TRBJ1-4
CASQGPGEKLFF
TGTGCCAGCCAGGGTCCGGGCGAAAAACTGTTTTTT
>.|13|TRBV10-3|.|TRBJ2-7
CAISDTGTIEQYF
TGTGCCATCAGTGACACAGGGACTATCGAGCAGTACTTC
>.|13|TRBV9|.|TRBJ1-6
CASSPQSVGPLHF
TGTGCCAGCAGCCCCCAAAGCGTCGGACCCCTCCACTTT
>.|13|TRBV7-3|.|TRBJ1-6
CASSENLGSPLHF
TGTGCCAGCAGCGAAAACCTGGGTTCACCCCTCCACTTT
>.|12|TRBV7-9|.|TRBJ2-7
CASSSSPNEQYF
TGTGCCAGCAGCTCCTCACCTAACGAGCAGTACTTC
>TRBD2|14|TRBV7-9|.|TRBJ2-3
CASSVGTSADTQYF
TGTGCCAGCAGCGTCGGGACTAGCGCAGATACGCAGTATTTT
>TRBD1|14|TRBV13|.|TRBJ1-3
CASSSTGLPNTIYF
TGTGCCAGCAGCTCGACAGGGCTCCCAAACACCATATATTTT